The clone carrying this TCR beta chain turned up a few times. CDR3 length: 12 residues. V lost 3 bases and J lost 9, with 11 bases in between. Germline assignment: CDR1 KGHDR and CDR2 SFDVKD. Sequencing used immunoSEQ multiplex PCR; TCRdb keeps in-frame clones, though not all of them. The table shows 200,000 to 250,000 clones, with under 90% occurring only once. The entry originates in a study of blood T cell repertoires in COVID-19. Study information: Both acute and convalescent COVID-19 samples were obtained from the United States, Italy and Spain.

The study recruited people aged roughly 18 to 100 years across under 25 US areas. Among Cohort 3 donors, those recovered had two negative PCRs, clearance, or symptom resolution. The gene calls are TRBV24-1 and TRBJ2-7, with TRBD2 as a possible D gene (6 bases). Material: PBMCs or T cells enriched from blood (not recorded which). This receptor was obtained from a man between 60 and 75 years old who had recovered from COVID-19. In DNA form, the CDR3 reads TGTGCCACCAGTGATGCTGACGGGGGGCAGTACTTC. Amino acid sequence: CATSDADGGQYF.